This T cell receptor beta chain derives from a study of blood T cells in healthy people across ages. About the research overall: About one barcoded beta molecule per two T cells was the capture yield of template switching. Overall study findings and caveats: Roughly linear age-related decline in beta diversity appeared, significant by age about 37. Higher naive T cell percentage went strongly together with higher TCR beta diversity. There were more naive CD4+ cells and higher diversity in long-lived donors than in aged donors.

This clonotype qualifies as medium-sized. The antigen remains unidentified. The use of a sample-barcoded 5' primer and a J-beta primer mix characterized a second PCR of about 6 to 11 cycles. TCRdb itself ran the 5' RACE reads through MiXCR, one entry per CDR3 protein. Among some 900,000 distinct CDR3 sequences listed, 48% were seen once. The sequencing sample was made of blood. The origin of this receptor is a man aged 25 to 40 in good health.

The CDR3 spells CSARLGLASETQYF. CDR3 DNA sequence: TGCAGTGCCCGACTGGGTCTTGCTTCAGAGACCCAGTACTTC. J is TRBJ2-5 and V is TRBV20-1; D call uncertain. This CDR3 is built from 14 residues. Trimming cost V 6 bases and J 4 bases, with 18 bases left between them. Germline V gives CDR1 DFQATT, CDR2 SNEGSKA (reference sequence).